This entry is about one T cell receptor beta chain. Its antigen is not known. These data are taken from a study of cytomegalovirus exposure and HLA in healthy donors. Study-level findings and limits: Most TCR sequences were uncommon, yet certain public TCRs appeared in many donors. Confirmation in vitro established that a few CMV-associated chains were specific for CMV antigens. The authors enumerated over 150 TCR beta chains as linked to cytomegalovirus.

Germline CDR1 MNHNY, CDR2 SVGAGI (reference sequence). This CDR3 has 11 amino acids. Deletions cut 6 bases from V and 12 bases from J, with 12 bases between. The donors were in the 120-subject validation cohort, distinct from the approximately 730-subject first cohort. The protocol was immunoSEQ multiplex PCR, while the TCRdb copy is restricted to in-frame clones and leaves out a portion. The sample holds about 360,000 clones; roughly 90% are singletons and the top ten take under 0.95%. The sequence was obtained from a woman in her late teens or twenties in good health and CMV-seronegative. The sequenced material came from PBMCs. The V call is TRBV6-6, the J call TRBJ2-1; D is perhaps TRBD2 (6 bases). The CDR3 loop is CASRDPGGQFF. The CDR3 DNA sequence: TGTGCCAGCAGGGACCCCGGGGGGCAGTTCTTC.